One TCR beta chain is described in this entry. Germline V gives CDR1 SNHLY, CDR2 FYNNEI. V was clipped by 11 bases and J by 6 bases, with 23 bases between them. The CDR3 runs 14 residues. The data were obtained in a study of T cell responses to AZD1222 COVID-19 vaccine. Clones were sequenced by immunoSEQ multiplex PCR, and TCRdb holds only the in-frame ones, with some missing. Here the sample spans fewer than 120,000 clones, 70% to 90% being singletons. Sequencing used peripheral blood, obtained 28 days after the second AZD1222 dose. The clonotype originates from an adult who received the AZD1222 COVID-19 vaccine. J is TRBJ2-7 and V is TRBV2; D is possibly TRBD1 (5 bases). CDR3 nucleotides: TGTGCCTCTCGCCCTGGGGCGCCCGCGGTCGAGCAGTACTTC. Its protein is CASRPGAPAVEQYF.